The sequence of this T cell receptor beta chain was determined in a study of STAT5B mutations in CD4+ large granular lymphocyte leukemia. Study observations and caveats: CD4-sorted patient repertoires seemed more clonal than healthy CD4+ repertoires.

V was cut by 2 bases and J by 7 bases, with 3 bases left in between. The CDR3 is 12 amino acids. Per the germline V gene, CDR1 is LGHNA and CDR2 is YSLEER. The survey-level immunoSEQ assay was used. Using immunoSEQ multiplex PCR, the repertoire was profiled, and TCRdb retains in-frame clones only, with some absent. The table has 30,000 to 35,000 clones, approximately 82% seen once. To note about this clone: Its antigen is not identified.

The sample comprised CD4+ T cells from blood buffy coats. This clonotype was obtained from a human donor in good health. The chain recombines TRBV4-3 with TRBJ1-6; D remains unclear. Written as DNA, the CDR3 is TGCGCCAGCAGCCAACAAAATTCACCCCTCCACTTT. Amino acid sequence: CASSQQNSPLHF.